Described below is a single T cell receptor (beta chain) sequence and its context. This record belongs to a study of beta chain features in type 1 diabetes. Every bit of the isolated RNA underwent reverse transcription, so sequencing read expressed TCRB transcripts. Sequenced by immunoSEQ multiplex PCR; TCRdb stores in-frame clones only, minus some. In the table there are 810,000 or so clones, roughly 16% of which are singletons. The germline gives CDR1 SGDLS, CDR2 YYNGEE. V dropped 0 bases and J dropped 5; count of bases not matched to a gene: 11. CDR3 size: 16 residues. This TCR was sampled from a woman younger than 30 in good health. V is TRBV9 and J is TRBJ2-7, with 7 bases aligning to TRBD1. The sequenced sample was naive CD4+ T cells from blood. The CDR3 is CASSVAPGQSIHEQYF. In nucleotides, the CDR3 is TGTGCCAGCAGCGTAGCCCCGGGACAGTCGATCCACGAGCAGTACTTC.